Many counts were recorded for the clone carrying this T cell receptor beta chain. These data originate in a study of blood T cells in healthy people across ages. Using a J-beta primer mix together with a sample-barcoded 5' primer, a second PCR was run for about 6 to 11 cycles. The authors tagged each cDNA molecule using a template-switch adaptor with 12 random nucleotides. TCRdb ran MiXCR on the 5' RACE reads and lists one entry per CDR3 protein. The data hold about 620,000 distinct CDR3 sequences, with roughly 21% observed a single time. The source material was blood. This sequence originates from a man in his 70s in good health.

CDR3 amino acids: CASSATSGAYNEQFF. The CDR3, as DNA: TGTGCCAGCAGTGCGACTAGCGGGGCGTACAATGAGCAGTTCTTC. V usage is TRBV3-1 and J usage is TRBJ2-1; TRBD2 matches 11 bases. Germline V lookup: CDR1 LGHDT, CDR2 YNNKEL (reference sequence). The CDR3 is made up of 15 amino acids. With 6 bases clipped from V and 4 bases from J, the junction kept 5 bases outside the gene matches.